The 11 T cell receptor beta chains reported below all come from one sample, sequenced in a study of control samples from healthy donors and cancer patients. The repertoire was sequenced with immunoSEQ multiplex PCR; TCRdb's copy has only in-frame clones and lacks some. This sample has about 100,000 clones, with 87% found just once. The sequenced material came from blood. These receptors were collected from a woman in her 50s in good health.

The chain has TRBV3-1 (or the pseudogene TRBV3-2) and TRBJ1-1, with D hard to call. The CDR3 spans 15 residues. V was trimmed by 0 bases and J by 0 bases, leaving 8 bases between them. The germline gives CDR1 LGHDT, CDR2 YNNKEL (reference sequence). Written as DNA, the CDR3 is TGTGCCAGCAGCCAAGAAAGTGGGGTGAACACTGAAGCTTTCTTT. This gives the protein CASSQESGVNTEAFF.

V is TRBV6-5 and J is TRBJ2-3, with D perhaps TRBD1 or TRBD2 (6 bases each). The CDR3 contains 15 residues. Trimming stripped 1 base from V and 0 bases from J, with 8 bases between. Germline lookup yields CDR1 MNHEY and CDR2 SVGAGI. The CDR3 reads CASSYLGGSTDTQYF. CDR3 DNA: TGTGCCAGCAGTTACTTAGGGGGGAGCACAGATACGCAGTATTTT.

The chain is built from TRBV18 and TRBJ2-7; tentative D call: TRBD1 (5 bases). This CDR3 is 13 amino acids long. V was clipped by 3 bases and J by 2 bases, with 8 bases between them. CDR1 is KGHSH and CDR2 is LQKENI in the germline V gene. The CDR3 nucleotides are TGTGCCAGCTCACCGGACATTACCTACGAGCAGTACTTC. As protein: CASSPDITYEQYF. Complete variable domain (other parts from reference TRBV18 and TRBJ2-7): NAGVMQNPRHLVRRRGQEARLRCSPMKGHSHVYWYRQLPEEGLKFMVYLQKENIIDESGMPKERFSAEFPKEGPSILRIQQVVRGDSAAYFCASSPDITYEQYFGPGTRLTVT.

This clone was picked up a small number of times. V usage is TRBV6-2 or TRBV6-3 and J usage is TRBJ2-7, with D perhaps matching TRBD1 or TRBD2 (5 bases each). The length of the CDR3 is 14 residues. CDR1 MNHEY and CDR2 SVGEGT come from the germline V gene. V gave up 0 bases and J gave up 9 bases, with 15 bases separating them. The CDR3 loop reads CASSYSLASGRQYF. The CDR3 nucleotides are TGTGCCAGCAGTTACTCGTTAGCGTCGGGACGGCAGTACTTC.

CDR3 DNA: TGTGCTAGTGGTCTATCTTACAATGAGCAGTTCTTC. This sequence encodes CASGLSYNEQFF. The chain uses TRBV12-5 and TRBJ2-1, with D unresolved. The ends were cut back, 5 bases at V and 4 bases at J, with 6 bases in the middle. CDR1 and CDR2 (germline): LGHNT, FRNRAP. CDR3 size: 12 residues.

The chain has TRBV9 and TRBJ2-1; 7 bases agree with TRBD2. Trimming cost V 2 bases and J 0 bases; bases outside gene matches: 5. The CDR3 sequence is 16 residues long. Germline CDR1 SGDLS, CDR2 YYNGEE. CDR3 bases: TGTGCCAGCAGCGTTAAAGCGGGGAGCTCCTACAATGAGCAGTTCTTC. Its translation: CASSVKAGSSYNEQFF. Looking up the rest from reference TRBV9 and TRBJ2-1 gives the full variable domain: DSGVTQTPKHLITATGQRVTLRCSPRSGDLSVYWYQQSLDQGLQFLIQYYNGEERAKGNILERFSAQQFPDLHSELNLSSLELGDSALYFCASSVKAGSSYNEQFFGPGTRLTVL.

DNA of the CDR3: TGCGCCAGCAGCTCCGTTGGGACAGGACGATCCTCTGGAAACACCATATATTTT. Protein product: CASSSVGTGRSSGNTIYF. V is TRBV5-1 and J is TRBJ1-3; 8 positions match TRBD1. Germline assignment: CDR1 SGHRS and CDR2 YFSETQ. V gave up 3 bases and J gave up 0 bases; unmatched junction bases: 11. This CDR3 has 18 residues.

The chain links TRBV11-2 to TRBJ1-1, with D possibly matching TRBD1 (5 bases). CDR3 length equals 16 residues. Germline values: CDR1 SGHAT, CDR2 FQNNGV. V lost 5 bases and J 4 bases, leaving 20 bases between the germline ends. CDR3 amino acids: CASSVGTVLTGTEAFF. In DNA, the CDR3 is TGTGCCAGCAGCGTCGGGACCGTCCTTACGGGCACTGAAGCTTTCTTT.

The gene calls are TRBV24-1 and TRBJ2-4; 12 nucleotides agree with TRBD1. CDR1 is KGHDR and CDR2 is SFDVKD in the germline V gene. Trimming cost V 6 bases and J 7 bases; bases outside gene matches: 6. This CDR3 spans 15 amino acids. The CDR3 sequence: CATSSAGTGGNIQYF. The CDR3 nucleotides are TGTGCCACCAGTTCCGCAGGGACAGGGGGCAACATTCAGTACTTC.

The chain uses TRBV5-8 and TRBJ2-7; D is tentatively TRBD1 or TRBD2 (5 bases each). This CDR3 spans 13 amino acids. CDR1 is SGHTS, CDR2 YDEGEE, per germline. The V and J ends lost 1 base and 2 bases respectively, with 7 bases between them. The DNA of the CDR3 is TGTGCCAGCAGCTTGCAGGGACCCTACGAGCAGTACGTC. This codes for CASSLQGPYEQYV.

This clone came up a few times. The chain joins TRBV10-1 to TRBJ1-2; D is perhaps TRBD1 (5 bases). CDR3 length: 13 residues. Trimming removed 4 bases from V and 4 bases from J, with 10 bases in between. Germline CDR1 reads WNHNN; CDR2 reads SYGVQD (reference sequence). CDR3 nucleotides: TGCGCCAGCAGTGCCGCGGGGCCCTATGGCTACACCTTC. Protein: CASSAAGPYGYTF.